These T cell receptor beta chains were read from a single sample in a study of T cells after yellow fever vaccination. TCRdb re-called the 5' RACE reads through MiXCR, storing one row per CDR3 protein. The table records a few hundred thousand distinct CDR3 sequences, roughly 8% of them present only once. Sequences were derived from PBMCs, sampled roughly 46 days after the first yellow fever vaccination. These receptors were obtained from a man between 18 and 29 years old who received the YFV17D yellow fever vaccine. CDR3s include the opening cysteine and the closing phenylalanine or tryptophan. D genes are given only for firm matches. Part of the rows lack a size; the others show once, few, many or a class for expanded clones.

abundance: -; j_gene: TRBJ1-1; d_gene: -; v_gene: TRBV27; CDR3aa: CASSLWIRGEAFF; CDR3nt: TGTGCCAGCAGTTTATGGATCAGGGGTGAAGCTTTCTTT
abundance: few; j_gene: TRBJ1-6; d_gene: TRBD1; v_gene: TRBV6-2/TRBV6-3; CDR3aa: CASRLHRQGSNSPLHF; CDR3nt: TGTGCCAGCAGGTTACATCGACAGGGGAGTAATTCACCCCTCCACTTT
abundance: -; j_gene: TRBJ1-1; d_gene: -; v_gene: TRBV6-2/TRBV6-3; CDR3aa: CASIPQELNTEAFF; CDR3nt: TGTGCCAGCATCCCACAGGAGTTGAACACTGAAGCTTTCTTT
abundance: -; j_gene: TRBJ2-1; d_gene: TRBD2; v_gene: TRBV3-1; CDR3aa: CASSPPAGEAEQFF; CDR3nt: TGTGCCAGCAGCCCCCCGGCGGGGGAGGCTGAGCAGTTCTTC
abundance: -; j_gene: TRBJ2-3; d_gene: -; v_gene: TRBV5-1; CDR3aa: CASSRLGRGRPDTQYF; CDR3nt: TGCGCCAGCAGTCGCCTGGGGCGGGGGCGTCCAGATACGCAGTATTTT
abundance: -; j_gene: TRBJ2-5; d_gene: TRBD1; v_gene: TRBV12-3/TRBV12-4; CDR3aa: CASSRQGVETQYF; CDR3nt: TGTGCCAGCAGCCGACAGGGGGTGGAGACCCAGTACTTC
abundance: -; j_gene: TRBJ2-6; d_gene: TRBD1; v_gene: TRBV6-2/TRBV6-3; CDR3aa: CASIKTGGAGANVLTF; CDR3nt: TGTGCCAGCATTAAGACAGGGGGCGCTGGGGCCAACGTCCTGACTTTC
abundance: -; j_gene: TRBJ1-1; d_gene: TRBD1; v_gene: TRBV7-9; CDR3aa: CASSFDTTGALDTEAFF; CDR3nt: TGTGCCAGCAGCTTCGACACGACAGGGGCACTCGACACTGAAGCTTTCTTT
abundance: -; j_gene: TRBJ1-2; d_gene: -; v_gene: TRBV4-1; CDR3aa: CASSQGGSGANYGYTF; CDR3nt: TGCGCCAGCAGCCAGGGGGGGTCAGGAGCTAACTATGGCTACACCTTC
abundance: -; j_gene: TRBJ2-1; d_gene: TRBD2; v_gene: TRBV27; CDR3aa: CASSPTGLAGDTYNEQFF; CDR3nt: TGTGCCAGCAGTCCCACCGGACTAGCGGGAGACACCTACAATGAGCAGTTCTTC
abundance: many; j_gene: TRBJ1-5; d_gene: -; v_gene: TRBV7-8; CDR3aa: CASSRTDSNQPQHF; CDR3nt: TGTGCCAGCAGCCGGACAGATAGCAATCAGCCCCAGCATTTT
abundance: many; j_gene: TRBJ2-5; d_gene: -; v_gene: TRBV5-1; CDR3aa: CASSFGGYQETQYF; CDR3nt: TGCGCCAGCAGCTTCGGCGGCTACCAAGAGACCCAGTACTTC
abundance: -; j_gene: TRBJ1-2; d_gene: TRBD1; v_gene: TRBV7-9; CDR3aa: CASGGDRVYGYTF; CDR3nt: TGTGCCAGCGGGGGGGACAGGGTCTATGGCTACACCTTC
abundance: few; j_gene: TRBJ1-6; d_gene: -; v_gene: TRBV7-2; CDR3aa: CASSPGARSPLHF; CDR3nt: TGTGCCAGCAGCCCCGGAGCGCGGTCACCCCTCCACTTT
abundance: -; j_gene: TRBJ2-1; d_gene: -; v_gene: TRBV7-8; CDR3aa: CASSYSWSSYNEQFF; CDR3nt: TGTGCCAGCAGCTATAGCTGGAGCTCCTACAATGAGCAGTTCTTC
abundance: -; j_gene: TRBJ2-2; d_gene: TRBD1; v_gene: TRBV5-4; CDR3aa: CASSRGTGDNTGELFF; CDR3nt: TGTGCCAGCAGCCGCGGGACAGGGGATAACACCGGGGAGCTGTTTTTT
abundance: -; j_gene: TRBJ1-3; d_gene: TRBD1; v_gene: TRBV7-6; CDR3aa: CASSLEPPGGSGNTIYF; CDR3nt: TGTGCCAGCAGCTTAGAGCCCCCAGGGGGCTCTGGAAACACCATATATTTT
abundance: -; j_gene: TRBJ2-7; d_gene: -; v_gene: TRBV18; CDR3aa: CASTPPAALGSYEQYF; CDR3nt: TGTGCCAGCACACCACCCGCGGCTTTGGGTTCCTACGAGCAGTACTTC
abundance: -; j_gene: TRBJ2-7; d_gene: -; v_gene: TRBV7-2; CDR3aa: CASSLAHLEGYEQYF; CDR3nt: TGTGCCAGCAGCTTAGCCCACCTGGAGGGCTACGAGCAGTACTTC
abundance: many; j_gene: TRBJ1-5; d_gene: -; v_gene: TRBV12-3/TRBV12-4; CDR3aa: CASSLAISYGNQPQHF; CDR3nt: TGTGCCAGCAGTTTAGCCATCTCCTATGGGAATCAGCCCCAGCATTTT
abundance: few; j_gene: TRBJ2-3; d_gene: -; v_gene: TRBV5-4; CDR3aa: CASSLGTRTDTQYF; CDR3nt: TGTGCCAGCAGCTTAGGTACCCGGACAGATACGCAGTATTTT
abundance: -; j_gene: TRBJ2-3; d_gene: -; v_gene: TRBV5-4; CDR3aa: CASTHDGPPDTQYF; CDR3nt: TGTGCCAGCACCCATGATGGACCCCCGGATACGCAGTATTTT
abundance: many; j_gene: TRBJ1-6; d_gene: -; v_gene: TRBV6-1; CDR3aa: CASSPQVSNSPLHF; CDR3nt: TGTGCCAGCAGCCCACAGGTGTCGAATTCACCCCTCCACTTT
abundance: many; j_gene: TRBJ2-7; d_gene: -; v_gene: TRBV7-9; CDR3aa: CASSPGPDYEQYF; CDR3nt: TGTGCCAGCAGCCCAGGACCCGACTACGAGCAGTACTTC
abundance: -; j_gene: TRBJ2-6; d_gene: -; v_gene: TRBV7-9; CDR3aa: CANRRGSGANVLTF; CDR3nt: TGTGCTAATCGAAGGGGCTCTGGGGCCAACGTCCTGACTTTC
abundance: -; j_gene: TRBJ2-7; d_gene: -; v_gene: TRBV7-6; CDR3aa: CASSDPTESTKQYF; CDR3nt: TGTGCCAGCAGCGACCCGACAGAATCTACGAAGCAGTACTTC
abundance: -; j_gene: TRBJ1-6; d_gene: -; v_gene: TRBV7-9; CDR3aa: CASSLVSRPLHF; CDR3nt: TGTGCCAGCAGCTTAGTTTCACGACCCCTCCACTTT
abundance: -; j_gene: TRBJ1-5; d_gene: TRBD1; v_gene: TRBV6-1; CDR3aa: CASSETGLGSQPQHF; CDR3nt: TGTGCCAGCAGTGAGACAGGGCTGGGAAGTCAGCCCCAGCATTTT
abundance: -; j_gene: TRBJ2-1; d_gene: -; v_gene: TRBV3-1; CDR3aa: CASSQSDRYNEQFF; CDR3nt: TGTGCCAGCAGCCAGAGTGACCGGTACAATGAGCAGTTCTTC
abundance: few; j_gene: TRBJ1-2; d_gene: TRBD1; v_gene: TRBV18; CDR3aa: CASSPRTGGNNRYTF; CDR3nt: TGTGCCAGCTCACCACGGACAGGGGGAAATAATCGCTACACCTTC
abundance: -; j_gene: TRBJ2-1; d_gene: TRBD2; v_gene: TRBV7-2; CDR3aa: CASSSQRGLAGSPFF; CDR3nt: TGTGCCAGCAGCTCACAAAGGGGGCTAGCGGGGTCCCCGTTCTTC
abundance: -; j_gene: TRBJ1-1; d_gene: TRBD1; v_gene: TRBV5-6; CDR3aa: CASSRDSEAFF; CDR3nt: TGTGCCAGCAGCCGGGACAGTGAAGCTTTCTTT
abundance: -; j_gene: TRBJ2-3; d_gene: TRBD2; v_gene: TRBV4-1; CDR3aa: CASSQDSAGGTDTQYF; CDR3nt: TGCGCCAGCAGCCAAGATTCGGCGGGGGGGACAGATACGCAGTATTTT
abundance: few; j_gene: TRBJ2-3; d_gene: TRBD2; v_gene: TRBV30; CDR3aa: CAWSSGGPDTQYF; CDR3nt: TGTGCCTGGAGTAGCGGGGGGCCAGATACGCAGTATTTT
abundance: few; j_gene: TRBJ2-3; d_gene: -; v_gene: TRBV4-3; CDR3aa: CASSQEVDFTDTQYF; CDR3nt: TGCGCCAGCAGCCAAGAAGTCGACTTCACAGATACGCAGTATTTT
abundance: few; j_gene: TRBJ2-7; d_gene: -; v_gene: TRBV7-2; CDR3aa: CASSGTFLEQYF; CDR3nt: TGTGCCAGCAGCGGGACTTTTCTCGAGCAGTACTTC
abundance: few; j_gene: TRBJ2-1; d_gene: TRBD2; v_gene: TRBV5-1; CDR3aa: CASRASGGSSYNEQFF; CDR3nt: TGCGCCAGCAGGGCCAGCGGGGGGAGCTCCTACAATGAGCAGTTCTTC
abundance: few; j_gene: TRBJ2-3; d_gene: -; v_gene: TRBV20-1; CDR3aa: CSASVPGLGPDTQYF; CDR3nt: TGCAGTGCTTCCGTCCCGGGGTTGGGGCCAGATACGCAGTATTTT
abundance: -; j_gene: TRBJ2-5; d_gene: -; v_gene: TRBV28; CDR3aa: CASSLAQGKYLETQYF; CDR3nt: TGTGCCAGCAGTTTGGCGCAGGGGAAATACCTAGAGACCCAGTACTTC